These T cell receptor beta chains were read from a single sample in a study of cytomegalovirus exposure and HLA in healthy donors. Assay: immunoSEQ multiplex PCR; the TCRdb copy retains only in-frame clones and omits some. Among approximately 90,000 clones listed, 7.6% were seen once. The sample was PBMCs. The receptors were sampled from a man aged 45-60 years in good health and CMV-seronegative. Each CDR3 is given with its conserved first and last residue. D genes are given only for firm matches.

>TRBJ2-5|-|TRBV9
CASSVGRGGETQYF
>TRBJ2-7|-|TRBV27
CASRSHTGYEQYF
>TRBJ2-7|-|TRBV2
CASTLEGSSDEQYF
>TRBJ2-7|TRBD1|TRBV2
CASSLPGLGQGFEQYF
>TRBJ2-2|TRBD2|TRBV5-1
CASSSLAGVNTGELFF
>TRBJ1-1|-|TRBV28
CASSARGEYTEAFF
>TRBJ2-7|TRBD2|TRBV5-1
CASSLGVAGREQYF
>TRBJ1-4|-|TRBV27
CASKHRWTASATNEKLFF
>TRBJ1-1|TRBD1|TRBV5-1
CASSLGRPRDRGFLNTEAFF
>TRBJ1-2|TRBD1|TRBV11-1
CASSLMTGARYTF
>TRBJ2-3|-|TRBV2
CASSEGLASTQYF
>TRBJ2-7|TRBD1|TRBV19
CASKSGQGRSYEQYF
>TRBJ2-7|TRBD1|TRBV15
CATSRTLPGTGNGYEQYF
>TRBJ1-2|TRBD1|TRBV27
CASSLQGDYGYTF
>TRBJ2-5|TRBD2|TRBV7-8
CASSFQRGPVKTQYF
>TRBJ1-5|-|TRBV11-3
CASSLEAGDQPQHF
>TRBJ2-7|TRBD1|TRBV27
CASSLARGLDEQYF
>TRBJ1-2|TRBD1|TRBV29-1
CSVEEQGNYGYTF
>TRBJ2-3|-|TRBV11-3
CASSGQTDTQYF
>TRBJ2-7|-|TRBV28
CASSGGVGTPRRYF
>TRBJ2-5|TRBD1|TRBV28
CASGADRVQETQYF
>TRBJ2-7|TRBD2|TRBV27
CASSPPGGRFNEQYF
>TRBJ2-1|TRBD2|TRBV5-1
CASSILAGGYNEQFF
>TRBJ2-1|TRBD2|TRBV7-9
CASSKEGRGAYNEQFF
>TRBJ2-2|-|TRBV6-1
CASSARGPNTGELFF
>TRBJ1-2|-|TRBV29-1
CSVAVSMSGYTF
>TRBJ2-5|-|TRBV6-5
CASSYLPQETQYF
>TRBJ1-2|TRBD1|TRBV27
CASSWDRRYGYTF
>TRBJ2-7|TRBD1|TRBV28
CASSLSGQGATYEQYF
>TRBJ2-7|-|TRBV5-4
CASSRDDYEQYF
>TRBJ1-1|-|TRBV19
CASTSSVGPEAFF
>TRBJ2-3|-|TRBV7-9
CARAGSLSPEQYF
>TRBJ2-5|TRBD1|TRBV5-1
CASRPGTEETQYF
>TRBJ2-6|-|TRBV6-6
CASSQQGTGANVLTF
>TRBJ2-2|-|TRBV5-4
CASSQAWRENTGELFF
>TRBJ2-2|TRBD2|TRBV5-1
CATSTLSGSTAGELFF
>TRBJ1-1|-|TRBV14
CASSQDVSRGTEAFF
>TRBJ2-5|TRBD1|TRBV13
CASIYRRGLGETQYF
>TRBJ2-1|-|TRBV7-9
CASSFGEQFF
>TRBJ2-7|TRBD2|TRBV11-2
CASRQLTGTNYEQYF
>TRBJ2-2|-|TRBV6-1
CTSSEIWPYSGELFF
>TRBJ2-3|TRBD2|TRBV29-1
CSAISYARGASTDTQYF
>TRBJ2-1|TRBD2|TRBV19
CASSRGTSNDEQFF
>TRBJ1-5|-|TRBV28
CASSPVREPQHF